This TCR beta chain is drawn from a study of cytomegalovirus exposure and HLA in healthy donors. Looking at the study overall: About 84% of 350 to 400 genotyped donors fell in the Caucasian-associated ancestry cluster.

Germline trimming cut 6 bases from V and 6 bases from J; bases unmatched to any gene: 14. The CDR3 runs to 15 residues. Germline lookup yields CDR1 MNHEY and CDR2 SVGAGI. Findings of the study overall: The study reported that TCR beta sequences accurately predicted HLA-A and HLA-B alleles in most subjects.

The PCR ran on 60 Vbeta and 13 Jbeta primers. Sequencing was performed with immunoSEQ multiplex PCR; in TCRdb, only in-frame clones are kept and a portion is missing. The profile covers about 140,000 clones, with around 76% appearing a single time and approximately 4% taken by the ten largest. In the case of this clone: Its antigen is currently unknown.

This clonotype was sampled from a man aged 18 to 29 in good health and CMV-seronegative. The sample consisted of PBMCs. The chain recombines TRBV6-5 with TRBJ2-7; TRBD1 matches at 7 bases. CDR3 in DNA: TGTGCCAGCAGGCCCCGGGACAGAAGGGACCGCGAGCAGTACTTC. Its translation: CASRPRDRRDREQYF.